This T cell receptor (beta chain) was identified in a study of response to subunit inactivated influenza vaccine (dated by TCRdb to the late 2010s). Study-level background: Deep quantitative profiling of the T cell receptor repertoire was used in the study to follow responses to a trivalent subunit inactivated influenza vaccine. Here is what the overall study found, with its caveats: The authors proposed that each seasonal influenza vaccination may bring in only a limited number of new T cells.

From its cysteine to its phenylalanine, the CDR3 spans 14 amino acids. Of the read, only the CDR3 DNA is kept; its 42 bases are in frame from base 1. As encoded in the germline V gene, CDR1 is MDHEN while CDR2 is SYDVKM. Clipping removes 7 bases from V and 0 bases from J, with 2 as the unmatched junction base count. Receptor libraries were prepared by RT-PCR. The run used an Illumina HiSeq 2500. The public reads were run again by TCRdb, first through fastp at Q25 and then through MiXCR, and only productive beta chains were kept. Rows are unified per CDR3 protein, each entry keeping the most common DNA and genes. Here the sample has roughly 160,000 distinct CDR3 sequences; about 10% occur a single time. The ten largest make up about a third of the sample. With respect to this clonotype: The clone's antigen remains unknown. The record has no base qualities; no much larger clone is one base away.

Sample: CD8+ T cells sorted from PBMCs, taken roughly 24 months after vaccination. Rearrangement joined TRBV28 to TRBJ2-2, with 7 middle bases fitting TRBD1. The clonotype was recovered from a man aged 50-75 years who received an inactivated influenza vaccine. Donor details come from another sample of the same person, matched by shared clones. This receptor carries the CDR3 CASKGTANTGELFF. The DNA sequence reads TGTGCCAGCAAAGGGACAGCGAACACCGGGGAGCTGTTTTTT.